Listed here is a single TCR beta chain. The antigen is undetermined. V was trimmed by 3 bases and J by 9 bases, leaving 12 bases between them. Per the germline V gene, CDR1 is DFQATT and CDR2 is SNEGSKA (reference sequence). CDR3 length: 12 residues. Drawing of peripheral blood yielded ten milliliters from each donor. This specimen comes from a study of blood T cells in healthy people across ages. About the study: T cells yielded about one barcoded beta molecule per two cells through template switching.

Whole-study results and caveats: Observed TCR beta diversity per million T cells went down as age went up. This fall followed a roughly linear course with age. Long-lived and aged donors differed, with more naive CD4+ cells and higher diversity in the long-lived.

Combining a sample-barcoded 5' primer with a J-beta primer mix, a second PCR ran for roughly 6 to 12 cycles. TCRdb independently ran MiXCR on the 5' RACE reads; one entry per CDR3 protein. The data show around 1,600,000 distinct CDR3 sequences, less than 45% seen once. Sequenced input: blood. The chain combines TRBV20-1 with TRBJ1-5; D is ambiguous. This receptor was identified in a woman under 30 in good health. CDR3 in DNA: TGCAGTGCTAGCGACGGAGCATGGCCCCAGCATTTT. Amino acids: CSASDGAWPQHF.